This is a list of T cell receptor beta chains from one sample in a study of blood T cell repertoires in COVID-19. Assay used: immunoSEQ multiplex PCR; TCRdb lists only in-frame clones, some missing. The data hold fewer than 200,000 clones, with about three quarters observed a single time. Sequenced: peripheral blood. The receptors come from a woman between 45 and 60 years old with active or convalescent COVID-19. Each CDR3 is given with its conserved first and last residue. A D gene is named only where the DNA matches it firmly. Clone size is stated in some rows and not others, as once, few, many or a class when expanded.

clone size,D gene,V gene,J gene,CDR3 protein,CDR3 DNA
-,-,TRBV7-2,TRBJ2-1,CASSLGTSSYNEQFF,TGTGCCAGCAGCTTAGGAACTAGCAGCTACAATGAGCAGTTCTTC
many,TRBD1,TRBV7-9,TRBJ2-7,CASSPRQGASYEQYF,TGTGCCAGCAGCCCCCGACAGGGAGCCTCCTACGAGCAGTACTTC
-,-,TRBV6-5,TRBJ1-5,CASSPSVFSNQPQHF,TGTGCCAGCAGCCCGTCGGTCTTTAGCAATCAGCCCCAGCATTTT
-,TRBD1,TRBV3-1/TRBV3-2,TRBJ1-6,CASSQGQGANNSPLHF,TGTGCCAGCAGCCAAGGCCAGGGGGCTAATAATTCACCCCTCCACTTT
-,-,TRBV4-2,TRBJ2-1,CASSPLAGDSYNEQFF,TGTGCCAGCAGCCCTCTAGCAGGGGACTCCTACAATGAGCAGTTCTTC
once,TRBD1,TRBV27,TRBJ2-7,CASRHSPGAGGSSGSYEQYF,TGTGCCAGCAGGCACTCTCCGGGCGCAGGGGGCTCGTCGGGATCCTACGAGCAGTACTTC
-,TRBD2,TRBV19,TRBJ2-2,CASSIARTRGNTGELFF,TGTGCCAGTAGTATAGCTCGGACTAGAGGGAACACCGGGGAGCTGTTTTTT
-,TRBD2,TRBV18,TRBJ2-3,CASSPLVAGTTDTQYF,TGTGCCAGCTCACCGCTGGTAGCGGGGACCACAGATACGCAGTATTTT
-,-,TRBV7-8,TRBJ2-3,CASSLVAGASTDTQYF,TGTGCCAGCAGCTTAGTGGCGGGGGCTAGCACAGATACGCAGTATTTT
-,TRBD2,TRBV28,TRBJ2-1,CASSFASGYNEQFF,TGTGCCAGCAGTTTCGCTAGCGGCTACAATGAGCAGTTCTTC
-,-,TRBV3-1/TRBV3-2,TRBJ2-2,CASSPLRVGELFF,TGTGCCAGCAGCCCCCTGAGGGTCGGGGAGCTGTTTTTT
few,-,TRBV11-2,TRBJ2-7,CASSLDRDREQYF,TGTGCCAGCAGCTTAGACAGGGATCGGGAGCAGTACTTC
-,TRBD1,TRBV7-9,TRBJ1-1,CASSSRQGRNTEAFF,TGTGCCAGCAGCTCCCGACAGGGACGGAACACTGAAGCTTTCTTT
-,-,TRBV7-2,TRBJ1-1,CASSLAGGDGSNTEAFF,TGTGCCAGCAGCTTAGCGGGGGGGGACGGAAGCAACACTGAAGCTTTCTTT
-,TRBD2,TRBV7-9,TRBJ2-1,CASSLGTSGNNEQFF,TGTGCCAGCAGCTTAGGGACTAGCGGGAACAATGAGCAGTTCTTC
few,-,TRBV6-6,TRBJ1-2,CASNLGARRGYTF,TGTGCCAGCAATCTTGGGGCGCGGAGAGGCTACACCTTC
-,-,TRBV18,TRBJ1-2,CASSPEGTPNYGYTF,TGTGCCAGCTCACCGGAGGGGACCCCTAACTATGGCTACACCTTC
-,-,TRBV7-9,TRBJ1-1,CASSSPPDYTEAFF,TGTGCCAGCAGCTCCCCCCCAGACTACACTGAAGCTTTCTTT
-,-,TRBV5-6,TRBJ1-6,CASSLFQGTSPLHF,TGTGCCAGCAGCTTGTTCCAGGGGACTTCACCCCTCCACTTT
-,-,TRBV6-6,TRBJ1-4,CASSRGGVNEKLFF,TGTGCCAGCAGTCGGGGCGGGGTTAATGAAAAACTGTTTTTT
few,-,TRBV18,TRBJ2-2,CASSTNTGELFF,TGTGCCAGCTCTACGAACACCGGGGAGCTGTTTTTT
-,-,TRBV7-2,TRBJ1-2,CASSLGRDTYGYTF,TGTGCCAGCAGCTTGGGCCGGGACACCTATGGCTACACCTTC
-,TRBD1,TRBV9,TRBJ2-7,CASSSQGAYEQYF,TGTGCCAGCAGCTCCCAGGGGGCCTACGAGCAGTACTTC
-,-,TRBV9,TRBJ1-3,CASSAGQIRSGNTIYF,TGTGCCAGCAGCGCCGGACAGATCCGGTCTGGAAACACCATATATTTT
-,-,TRBV27,TRBJ1-6,CASSFMANSSPLHF,TGTGCCAGCAGTTTTATGGCAAATTCAAGTCCCCTCCACTTT
-,TRBD2,TRBV5-1,TRBJ2-4,CASSWEGLAKNIQYF,TGCGCCAGCAGTTGGGAGGGGTTGGCCAAAAACATTCAGTACTTC
-,-,TRBV5-1,TRBJ1-1,CASSLNIRGNTEAFF,TGCGCCAGCAGCTTGAACATTAGGGGGAACACTGAAGCTTTCTTT